A single sample gave rise to the 29 T cell receptor beta chains below, sequenced in a study of radiotherapy plus CTLA-4 blockade in lung cancer. The table came from immunoSEQ multiplex PCR; TCRdb's copy has only in-frame clones and leaves some out. The sample shows around 29,000 clones, more than 80% of them seen only once. Sequences were derived from peripheral blood, sampled from a patient treated with radiotherapy plus ipilimumab. All receptors come from a human donor with non-small cell lung cancer that progressed on radiotherapy plus ipilimumab.

The chain couples TRBV7-9 to TRBJ2-7, with D perhaps TRBD2 (6 bases). The CDR3 totals 11 residues. Between the trimmed V and J ends, which lost 5 bases and 6 bases, there was a span of 8 bases. Germline CDR1 reads SEHNR; CDR2 reads FQNEAQ (reference sequence). CDR3 in amino acids: CASSVGSEQYF. CDR3 in DNA: TGTGCCAGCAGCGTCGGGAGCGAGCAGTACTTC.

The chain couples TRBV6-6 to TRBJ2-1; D might be TRBD1 (5 bases). V lost 5 bases and J lost 7, with 9 bases in between. This CDR3 spans 12 amino acids. Germline V gene lookup returns CDR1 MNHNY and CDR2 SVGAGI (reference sequence). The CDR3 sequence is CASSPQGNEQFF. The DNA of the CDR3 is TGTGCCAGCAGTCCCCAGGGTAATGAGCAGTTCTTC.

This sequence joins TRBV4-3 and TRBJ1-6, with D uncertain. The CDR3 loop spans 16 amino acids. The germline gives CDR1 LGHNA, CDR2 YSLEER. Trimming removed 0 bases from V and 6 bases from J, with 12 bases in between. The CDR3, as DNA: TGCGCCAGCAGCCAAGAGCTGGGCGGGAGTAATTCACCCCTCCACTTT. This sequence encodes CASSQELGGSNSPLHF.

The rearrangement uses TRBV7-2 and TRBJ2-7; D may be TRBD1 (6 bases). Trimming pared 4 bases from V and 5 bases from J, leaving 18 bases between. This CDR3 has 15 amino acids. The V gene's germline CDR1 is SGHTA and CDR2 FQGNSA. The CDR3 region is CASSSPRLGTNEQYF. The CDR3 DNA is TGTGCCAGCAGCTCCCCACGGCTGGGGACAAACGAGCAGTACTTC. Full variable domain (rest looked up from reference TRBV7-2 and TRBJ2-7): GAGVSQSPSNKVTEKGKDVELRCDPISGHTALYWYRQSLGQGLEFLIYFQGNSAPDKSGLPSDRFSAERTGGSVSTLTIQRTQQEDSAVYLCASSSPRLGTNEQYFGPGTRLTVT.

The rearrangement links TRBV2 to TRBJ2-3, with TRBD2 matching over 8 bases. Germline loops: CDR1 SNHLY, CDR2 FYNNEI. The CDR3 totals 16 residues. J lost 1 base, V lost 6 bases, and 9 bases had no gene match. Written as DNA, the CDR3 is TGTGCCAGCAGCGGGGGGGTTGGGTTTGGCACAGATACGCAGTATTTT. Its translation is CASSGGVGFGTDTQYF. The variable domain in full, completed from reference TRBV2 and TRBJ2-3, reads EPEVTQTPSHQVTQMGQEVILRCVPISNHLYFYWYRQILGQKVEFLVSFYNNEISEKSEIFDDQFSVERPDGSNFTLKIRSTKLEDSAMYFCASSGGVGFGTDTQYFGPGTRLTVL.

The count of this clone is one. The chain couples TRBV9 to TRBJ2-1; 7 bases are shared with TRBD2. Germline V lookup: CDR1 SGDLS, CDR2 YYNGEE. Trimming at V came to 0 bases and at J to 4 bases, leaving 4 bases not matched to a gene. The CDR3 extends over 15 amino acids. The CDR3 DNA reads TGTGCCAGCAGCGTAGGGGGAGGGATTTACAATGAGCAGTTCTTC. Protein: CASSVGGGIYNEQFF.

Details on this clone: The sample contains more than one DNA sequence encoding this CDR3. The chain employs TRBV5-1 and TRBJ2-2; 8 positions agree with TRBD1. The CDR3 length is 16 residues. V lost 0 bases to trimming and J lost 4 bases; unmatched junction nucleotides: 5. Germline values: CDR1 SGHRS, CDR2 YFSETQ. CDR3 sequence: CASSLVDRGGTGELFF. DNA of the CDR3: TGCGCCAGCAGCTTGGTTGACAGGGGAGGCACCGGGGAGCTGTTTTTT.

CDR3 region: CATQVHAGIYGYTF. CDR3 nucleotide sequence: TGTGCCACCCAGGTACATGCAGGAATCTATGGCTACACCTTC. This chain uses TRBV10-3 with TRBJ1-2; D unresolved. CDR1 and CDR2 (germline): ENHRY, SYGVKD. The CDR3 length is 14 residues. V was trimmed by 10 bases and J by 4 bases, leaving 19 bases between them.

The CDR3 loop reads CASSVSTGTGSPLHF. CDR3 bases: TGTGCCAGCAGCGTATCGACAGGGACGGGCTCACCCCTCCACTTT. The chain uses TRBV7-3 and TRBJ1-6, with 7 bases lining up with TRBD1. Unmatched junction bases numbered 11, after V lost 5 bases and J lost 10 bases. In germline, CDR1 is SGHTA, CDR2 FQGTGA. The CDR3 has 15 residues.

The J gene is TRBJ2-1, the V gene TRBV2; possibly TRBD2 for D (7 bases). CDR1 and CDR2 (germline): SNHLY, FYNNEI. The CDR3 sequence is 13 residues long. V dropped 3 bases and J dropped 8 bases, with 11 bases sitting between them. CDR3 sequence: CASSEGRGHEQFF. DNA of the CDR3: TGTGCCAGCAGTGAGGGGCGGGGGCATGAGCAGTTCTTC.

J is TRBJ1-2 and V is TRBV4-1; TRBD1 agrees at 8 bases. The CDR3 contains 18 residues. Trimming took 2 bases from V and 2 from J; bases not matched to a gene: 13. Per the germline V gene, CDR1 is MGHRA and CDR2 is YSYEKL. This CDR3 is CASSQPLGPGGGNYGYTF. Written as DNA, the CDR3 is TGCGCCAGCAGCCAACCTTTAGGGCCAGGGGGCGGGAACTATGGCTACACCTTC.

The chain links TRBV6-6 to TRBJ1-4; the match to TRBD1 covers 8 bases. Unmatched junction bases numbered 8, after V lost 1 base and J lost 7 bases. The CDR3 spans 16 residues. Germline CDR1 and CDR2: MNHNY and SVGAGI (reference sequence). CDR3 coding DNA: TGTGCCAGCAGTTACTACTCCAGGGGGCAGGGTGAAAAACTGTTTTTT. Translating gives CASSYYSRGQGEKLFF.

This clone was seen only once. V and J are TRBV2 and TRBJ1-1; unclear D gene. Germline assignment: CDR1 SNHLY and CDR2 FYNNEI. V dropped 1 base and J dropped 0 bases, with 6 bases sitting between them. The CDR3 runs to 14 residues. For the CDR3, the DNA is TGTGCCAGCAGTGAAGGCAGATTGAACACTGAAGCTTTCTTT. Translating gives CASSEGRLNTEAFF.

This clone was counted between two and nine times. The chain is built from TRBV2 and TRBJ1-5; no definite D call. This CDR3 has 12 residues. CDR1 is SNHLY and CDR2 is FYNNEI in the germline V gene. V dropped 4 bases and J dropped 7 bases, with 8 bases sitting between them. The CDR3, as DNA: TGTGCCAGCAGTGGGGGAGGGCAGCCCCAGCATTTT. Amino acids: CASSGGGQPQHF.

In its sample, this clone was seen a few times. The chain combines TRBV13 with TRBJ2-7; possibly TRBD1 for D (6 bases). CDR1 and CDR2 (germline): PRHDT, FYEKMQ (reference sequence). The CDR3 length is 13 residues. V was shortened by 5 bases and J by 2 bases, with 10 bases between the two germline ends. For the CDR3, the DNA is TGTGCCAGCAGCCCTGGGGGCCCCTACGAGCAGTACTTC. The encoded protein is CASSPGGPYEQYF. The full variable domain, with the rest looked up from reference TRBV13 and TRBJ2-7, is AAGVIQSPRHLIKEKRETATLKCYPIPRHDTVYWYQQGPGQDPQFLISFYEKMQSDKGSIPDRFSAQQFSDYHSELNMSSLELGDSALYFCASSPGGPYEQYFGPGTRLTVT.

The gene calls are TRBV19 and TRBJ2-5, with TRBD2 matching 7 bases. CDR1 is LNHDA, CDR2 SQIVND, per germline (reference sequence). The CDR3 runs to 15 residues. The V gene end was trimmed by 6 bases and the J gene end by 7 bases; junction bases not matched to a gene: 14. The CDR3 is CASRSAGLAVGTQYF. For the CDR3, the DNA is TGTGCCAGTAGGTCTGCGGGCCTAGCGGTGGGGACCCAGTACTTC.

The gene calls are TRBV9 and TRBJ2-4; TRBD2 matches at 8 bases. Germline lookup yields CDR1 SGDLS and CDR2 YYNGEE. V trimming: 0 bases; J trimming: 0 bases; junction bases outside the gene matches: 2. This CDR3 region has 16 residues. The CDR3 sequence: CASSVGGLEAKNIQYF. In DNA form, the CDR3 reads TGTGCCAGCAGCGTAGGGGGACTAGAAGCCAAAAACATTCAGTACTTC.

This clone was recorded only once. The J gene is TRBJ1-1, the V gene TRBV10-2; 7 nucleotides match TRBD1. Germline CDR1 WSHSY, CDR2 SAAADI. V shed 6 bases and J 1 base; nucleotides not matched to a gene: 8. The CDR3 runs to 15 residues. This CDR3 is CASSTQGGRNTEAFF. The DNA of the CDR3 is TGCGCCAGCAGCACCCAGGGGGGACGGAACACTGAAGCTTTCTTT.

V gene TRBV5-1 combines with J gene TRBJ2-7, with 10 positions matching TRBD2. V shed 0 bases, J shed 5 bases, and the junction held 8 bases outside the gene matches. This CDR3 is built from 16 residues. Germline V gene lookup returns CDR1 SGHRS and CDR2 YFSETQ. CDR3 region: CASSLVKLAGSDEQYF. DNA for the CDR3: TGCGCCAGCAGCTTGGTCAAACTAGCGGGGTCCGACGAGCAGTACTTC. The full variable domain, rest sourced from reference TRBV5-1 and TRBJ2-7, is KAGVTQTPRYLIKTRGQQVTLSCSPISGHRSVSWYQQTPGQGLQFLFEYFSETQRNKGNFPGRFSGRQFSNSRSEMNVSTLELGDSALYLCASSLVKLAGSDEQYFGPGTRLTVT.

The rearrangement uses TRBV7-3 and TRBJ2-1; D is perhaps TRBD1 (6 bases). V lost 3 bases to trimming and J lost 10 bases, with 10 bases between them. The CDR3 length is 12 residues. Germline V gene lookup returns CDR1 SGHTA and CDR2 FQGTGA. The CDR3 DNA follows: TGTGCCAGCAGCTTCCTGGGACAAGAGCAGTTCTTC. Encoded protein: CASSFLGQEQFF.

V and J are TRBV7-2 and TRBJ2-6, with D possibly being TRBD1 (6 bases). The ends were cut back, 4 bases at V and 2 bases at J, with 9 bases in the middle. CDR1 and CDR2 (germline): SGHTA, FQGNSA. The CDR3 length is 15 residues. In DNA form, the CDR3 reads TGTGCCAGCAGCTCCAACAGGGCTGGGGCCAACGTCCTGACTTTC. Its translation is CASSSNRAGANVLTF.

The chain has TRBV4-2 and TRBJ2-2; 8 bases map to TRBD2. V lost 0 bases to trimming and J lost 3 bases; unmatched junction nucleotides: 6. The CDR3 spans 17 residues. Germline-derived CDR1 and CDR2 are LGHNA and YNFKEQ. CDR3 region: CASSQERGVWDTGELFF. For the CDR3, the DNA is TGTGCCAGCAGCCAAGAGCGGGGGGTTTGGGACACCGGGGAGCTGTTTTTT.

This chain joins TRBV11-1 and TRBJ2-7; maybe TRBD1 (5 bases). Germline CDR1 and CDR2: SGHAT and FQDESV (reference sequence). The germline V and J ends were trimmed by 1 base and 5 bases, with 21 bases remaining between them. CDR3 length equals 17 residues. The CDR3 here is CASSLVSSIREGHEQYF. CDR3 nucleotides: TGTGCCAGCAGCTTAGTCTCGTCGATCAGGGAAGGGCACGAGCAGTACTTC.

Here the CDR3 reads CAISEPSSYNEQFF. CDR3 nucleotide sequence: TGTGCCATCAGTGAACCGAGCTCCTACAATGAGCAGTTCTTC. The gene calls are TRBV10-3 and TRBJ2-1; D unclear. Trimming stripped 3 bases from V and 0 bases from J, with 6 bases between. This CDR3 comprises 14 residues. From germline, CDR1 is ENHRY and CDR2 SYGVKD.

J is TRBJ2-7 and V is TRBV5-3; TRBD1 matches at 10 bases. TRBV5-3 is an ORF, and what it does is uncertain. Losses at the gene ends were 4 bases for V and 1 base for J; bases not matched to a gene: 8. The CDR3 runs 16 residues. The CDR3 here is CARSLVRTGGSYEQYF. As DNA, the CDR3 is TGTGCCAGAAGCCTGGTCCGGACAGGGGGGTCCTACGAGCAGTACTTC.

The chain links TRBV6-5 to TRBJ1-6; no clear D gene. Trimming removed 5 bases from V and 10 bases from J, with 9 bases in between. This CDR3 is 12 amino acids long. Germline V CDR1 and CDR2: MNHEY, SVGAGI. In DNA, the CDR3 is TGTGCCAGCAGTGAAGGAGGATCACCCCTCCACTTT. Its translation is CASSEGGSPLHF.

This rearrangement joins TRBV5-1 to TRBJ2-7; 9 bases agree with TRBD1. Germline CDR1 reads SGHRS; CDR2 reads YFSETQ. Trimming at V came to 1 base and at J to 3 bases, leaving 11 bases not matched to a gene. The CDR3 extends over 17 amino acids. The CDR3 DNA reads as TGCGCCAGCAGCTTGCCGGACAGGGGTGTATGGTTCTACGAGCAGTACTTC. Amino acid sequence: CASSLPDRGVWFYEQYF. Filled out from reference TRBV5-1 and TRBJ2-7, the complete variable domain reads KAGVTQTPRYLIKTRGQQVTLSCSPISGHRSVSWYQQTPGQGLQFLFEYFSETQRNKGNFPGRFSGRQFSNSRSEMNVSTLELGDSALYLCASSLPDRGVWFYEQYFGPGTRLTVT.

V and J are TRBV5-1 and TRBJ2-1; TRBD2 matches 12 bases. The germline V gene has CDR1 SGHRS and CDR2 YFSETQ. This CDR3 spans 17 amino acids. V lost 0 bases and J lost 4; bases outside the gene matches: 5. Here the CDR3 DNA reads TGCGCCAGCAGCTTGGTTCCTAGCGGGGGGGGTTACAATGAGCAGTTCTTC. It encodes CASSLVPSGGGYNEQFF.

The rearrangement uses TRBV6-5 and TRBJ2-7; TRBD1 agrees at 7 bases. The CDR3 has 12 residues. From germline, CDR1 is MNHEY and CDR2 SVGAGI. Germline trimming cut 6 bases from V and 3 bases from J; bases unmatched to any gene: 2. The CDR3 region has the DNA TGTGCCAGCAGGGCAGGGGGCTACGAGCAGTACTTC. Translating gives CASRAGGYEQYF.